This T cell receptor beta chain was recovered during a study of blood T cell repertoires in COVID-19 (TCRdb year 2020). Study-level background: Samples covering the acute and convalescent phases of COVID-19 were provided by collaborators in the United States, Italy and Spain. The material from the prospective study consisted of cDNA or gDNA derived from T cells, B-cell-depleted T cells, or PBMCs. Subjects who had been exposed to COVID-19, were actively infected with it, or had recovered from it provided the deeply sampled blood TCRbeta repertoires that made up the dataset. The repertoires were released in a freely available public database intended as a resource for research on the immune response to SARS-CoV-2. The samples were drawn from the first 160 participants of the ongoing ImmuneRACE study and from under 1,500 subjects provided by 6 global collaborators. Sample metadata almost always included a de-identified subject ID, COVID-19 status, age in years and sex. HLA class I and class II types, where available, came from metadata supplied by the sample provider rather than from assay-based typing. What the work shows at the level of the full study, not this receptor alone: The amount of clinical and demographic metadata varied by source and participant and was provided uncurated.

TCRbeta CDR3 regions were amplified from genomic DNA by means of the immunoSEQ Assay, a bias-controlled multiplex PCR. The study's own analysis went as follows. Nucleated cell counts per sample were estimated from amplification of reference gene primers within the assay. To quantify the absolute abundance of each unique TCRbeta CDR3 rearrangement, sequence reads were collapsed and filtered. For each sample, productive Simpson clonality was calculated as the square root of Simpson's diversity index over productive rearrangements. This is the immuneACCESS table as TCRdb keeps it, with only in-frame sequences that have V and J called. A part of the clones is gone; compared with another copy, unresolved V genes explain less than half, and the rest is unexplained. D and trimming were read from the DNA, whereas the V and J calls and clone size are those reported in that table. For this sample the table gives 490,000 or so clones, of which about 85% were detected only once. The ten largest clones represent approximately 8.3% of the sample.

Points on this clone: The target of this receptor is not known. No much larger clone is present one base from it, and per-base qualities are unavailable.

The germline V gene yields SGDLS for CDR1 and YYNGEE for CDR2. The CDR3 has 20 amino acids, counting the end cysteine and phenylalanine. Solely the CDR3 DNA is kept, with 60 bases framed from the first base. Relative to germline, V is missing 0 bases and J is missing 7 bases, with 17 bases of the junction outside any gene match. Participants in the prospective study were enrolled through a virtual design, were aged about 18 to 89 years, and lived in roughly 24 United States geographic areas. Cohort assignment in the prospective study relied on participant-reported clinical history from a screening survey and a study questionnaire. Recovered participants in ImmuneRACE Cohort 3 were defined by two consecutive negative NP/OP PCR tests, clearance by a healthcare professional, or resolution of symptoms. Each participant in the prospective study had whole blood, serum and a nasopharyngeal or oropharyngeal swab collected by mobile phlebotomists. Prospective study participants could optionally give additional blood draws and questionnaires over a roughly 2-month period. Before DNA extraction, blood samples from the prospective study were shipped at room temperature or frozen.

The chain is made from TRBV9 and TRBJ2-1, and 12 junctional nucleotides match TRBD2. This TCR came from a woman in her sixties who had recovered from COVID-19. Material for sequencing was PBMCs or T cells enriched from blood (not recorded which). CDR3 protein: CASSVAALAGGPSRKNEQFF. The nucleotide sequence reads TGTGCCAGCAGCGTAGCGGCCCTAGCGGGGGGGCCAAGTCGGAAAAATGAGCAGTTCTTC.